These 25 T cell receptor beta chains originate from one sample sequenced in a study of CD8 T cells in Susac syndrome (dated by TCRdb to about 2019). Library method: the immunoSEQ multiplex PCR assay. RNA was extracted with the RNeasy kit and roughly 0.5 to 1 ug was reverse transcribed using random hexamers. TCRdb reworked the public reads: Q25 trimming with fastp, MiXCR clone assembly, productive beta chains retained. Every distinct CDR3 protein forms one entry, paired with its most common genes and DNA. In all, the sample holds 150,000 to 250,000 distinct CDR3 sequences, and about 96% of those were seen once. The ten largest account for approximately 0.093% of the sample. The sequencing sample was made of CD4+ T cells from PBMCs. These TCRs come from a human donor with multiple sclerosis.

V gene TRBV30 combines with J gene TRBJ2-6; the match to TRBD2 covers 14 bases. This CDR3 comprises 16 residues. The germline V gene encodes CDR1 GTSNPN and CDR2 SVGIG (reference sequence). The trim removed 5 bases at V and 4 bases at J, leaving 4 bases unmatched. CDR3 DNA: TGTGCCTGGGCGGGACTAGCGGGAGCCGGGGCCAACGTCCTGACTTTC. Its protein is CAWAGLAGAGANVLTF.

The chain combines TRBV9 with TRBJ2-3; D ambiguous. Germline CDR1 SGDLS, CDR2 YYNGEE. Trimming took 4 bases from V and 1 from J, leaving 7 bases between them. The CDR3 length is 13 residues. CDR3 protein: CASSSLGTDTQYF. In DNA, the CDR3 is TGTGCCAGCAGCTCTCTAGGCACAGATACGCAGTATTTT.

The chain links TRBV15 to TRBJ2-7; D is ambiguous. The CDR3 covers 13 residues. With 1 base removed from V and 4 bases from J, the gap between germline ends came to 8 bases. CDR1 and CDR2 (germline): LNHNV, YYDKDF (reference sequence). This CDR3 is CATSRGQVYEQYF. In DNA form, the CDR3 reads TGTGCCACCAGCAGAGGTCAAGTATACGAGCAGTACTTC.

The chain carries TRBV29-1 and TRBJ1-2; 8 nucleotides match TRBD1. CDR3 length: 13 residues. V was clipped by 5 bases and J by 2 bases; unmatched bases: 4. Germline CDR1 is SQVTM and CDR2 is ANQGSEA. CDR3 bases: TGCAGCGTTTCACAGGGGGGCAACTATGGCTACACCTTC. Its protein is CSVSQGGNYGYTF. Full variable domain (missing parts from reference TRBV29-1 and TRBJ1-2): SAVISQKPSRDICQRGTSLTIQCQVDSQVTMMFWYRQQPGQSLTLIATANQGSEATYESGFVIDKFPISRPNLTFSTLTVSNMSPEDSSIYLCSVSQGGNYGYTFGSGTRLTVV.

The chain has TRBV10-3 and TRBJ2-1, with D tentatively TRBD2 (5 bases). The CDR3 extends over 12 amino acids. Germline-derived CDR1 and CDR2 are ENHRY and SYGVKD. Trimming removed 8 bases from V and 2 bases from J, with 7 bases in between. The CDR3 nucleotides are TGTGCCATCGGAGGCGCCTACAATGAGCAGTTCTTC. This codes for CAIGGAYNEQFF.

The DNA of the CDR3 is TGCAGCGGCGGGAGAGGTCTCGGGGAGCTGTTTTTT. It is translated as CSGGRGLGELFF. J is TRBJ2-2 and V is TRBV29-1; 7 positions agree with TRBD2. The CDR3 sequence is 12 residues long. V gave up 7 bases and J gave up 7 bases; unmatched junction bases: 6. Germline assignment: CDR1 SQVTM and CDR2 ANQGSEA.

The CDR3 nucleotides are TGTGCCAGCCACGGACAGGGGTCCTACGAGCAGTACTTC. Protein product: CASHGQGSYEQYF. The chain couples TRBV28 to TRBJ2-7, with 9 nucleotides matching TRBD1. The ends lost 8 bases at V and 1 base at J; junction bases unmatched: 3. In germline, CDR1 is MDHEN, CDR2 SYDVKM. CDR3 length equals 13 residues.

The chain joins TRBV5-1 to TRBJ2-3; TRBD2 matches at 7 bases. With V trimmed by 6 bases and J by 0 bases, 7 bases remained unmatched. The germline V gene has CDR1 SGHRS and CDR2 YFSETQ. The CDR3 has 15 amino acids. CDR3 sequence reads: CASNGGSSSTDTQYF. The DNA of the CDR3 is TGCGCCAGCAACGGCGGGAGTTCTAGCACAGATACGCAGTATTTT.

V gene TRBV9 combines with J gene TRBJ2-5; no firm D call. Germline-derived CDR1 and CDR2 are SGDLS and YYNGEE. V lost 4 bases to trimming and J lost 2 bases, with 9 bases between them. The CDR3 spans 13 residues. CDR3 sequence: CASSPQSQETQYF. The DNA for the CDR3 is TGTGCCAGCAGCCCGCAGAGTCAAGAGACCCAGTACTTC.

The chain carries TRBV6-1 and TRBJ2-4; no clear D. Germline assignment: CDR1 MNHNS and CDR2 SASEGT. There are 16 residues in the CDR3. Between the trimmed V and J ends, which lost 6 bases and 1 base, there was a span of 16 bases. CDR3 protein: CASRGAAGTAKNIQYF. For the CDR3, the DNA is TGTGCCAGCAGGGGCGCGGCAGGCACGGCCAAAAACATTCAGTACTTC.

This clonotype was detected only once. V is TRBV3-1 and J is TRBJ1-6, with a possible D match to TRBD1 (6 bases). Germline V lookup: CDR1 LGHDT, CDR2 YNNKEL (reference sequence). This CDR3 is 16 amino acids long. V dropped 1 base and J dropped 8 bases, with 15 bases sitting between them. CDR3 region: CASSQGTTGTYSPLHF. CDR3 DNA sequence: TGTGCCAGCAGCCAAGGTACAACAGGGACCTATTCACCCCTCCACTTT.

In DNA, the CDR3 is TGCAGTGCTAGAGGAGTCAGGGCGGTTGACGAGCAGTACTTC. It encodes CSARGVRAVDEQYF. This rearrangement joins TRBV20-1 to TRBJ2-7; D is perhaps TRBD1 (5 bases). Germline V gene lookup returns CDR1 DFQATT and CDR2 SNEGSKA (reference sequence). The CDR3 runs to 14 residues. V lost 1 base and J 5 bases, leaving 15 bases between the germline ends.

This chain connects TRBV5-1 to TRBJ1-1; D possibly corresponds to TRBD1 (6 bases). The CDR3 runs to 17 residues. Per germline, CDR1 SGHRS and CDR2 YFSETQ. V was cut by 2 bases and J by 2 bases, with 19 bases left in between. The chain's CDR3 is CASSLGEWPRGNTEAFF. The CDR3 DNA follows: TGCGCCAGCAGCTTAGGGGAGTGGCCCAGGGGTAACACTGAAGCTTTCTTT.

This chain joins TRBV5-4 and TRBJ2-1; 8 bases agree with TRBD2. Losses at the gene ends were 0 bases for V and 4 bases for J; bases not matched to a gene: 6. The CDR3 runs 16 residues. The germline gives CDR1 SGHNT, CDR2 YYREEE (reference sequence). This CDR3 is CASSLGSSGPYNEQFF. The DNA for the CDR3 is TGTGCCAGCAGCTTGGGGTCTAGCGGGCCTTACAATGAGCAGTTCTTC.

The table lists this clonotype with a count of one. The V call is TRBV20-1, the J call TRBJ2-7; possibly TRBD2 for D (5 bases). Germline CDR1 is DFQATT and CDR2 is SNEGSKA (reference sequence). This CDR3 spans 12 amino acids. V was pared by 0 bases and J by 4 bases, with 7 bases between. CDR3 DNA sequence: TGCAGTGCTAGAGATTGGAGGTACGAGCAGTACTTC. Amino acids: CSARDWRYEQYF.

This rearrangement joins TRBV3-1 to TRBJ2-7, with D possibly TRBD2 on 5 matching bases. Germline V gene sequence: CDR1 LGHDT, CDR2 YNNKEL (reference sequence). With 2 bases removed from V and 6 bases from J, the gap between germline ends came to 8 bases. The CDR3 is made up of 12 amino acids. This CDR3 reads CASSQRGLEQYF. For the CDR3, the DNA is TGTGCCAGCAGCCAACGAGGACTCGAGCAGTACTTC.

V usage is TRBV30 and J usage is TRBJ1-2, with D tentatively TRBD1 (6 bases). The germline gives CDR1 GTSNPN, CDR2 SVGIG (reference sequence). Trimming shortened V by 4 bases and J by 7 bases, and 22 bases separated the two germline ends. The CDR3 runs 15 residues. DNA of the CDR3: TGTGCCTGGACCCCCCTGGATAGGGAGGGGGGTGGCTACACCTTC. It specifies CAWTPLDREGGGYTF.

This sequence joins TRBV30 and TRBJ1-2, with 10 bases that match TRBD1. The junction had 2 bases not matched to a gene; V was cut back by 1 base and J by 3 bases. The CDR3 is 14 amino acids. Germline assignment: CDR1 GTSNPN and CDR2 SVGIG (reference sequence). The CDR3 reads CAWSGDRGYYGYTF. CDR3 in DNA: TGTGCCTGGAGTGGGGACAGGGGTTACTATGGCTACACCTTC.

CDR3 nucleotide sequence: TGTGCCAGCTCACCAAACGGACAGGGGGCCTATGGCTACACCTTC. Encoded protein: CASSPNGQGAYGYTF. J is TRBJ1-2 and V is TRBV18; 11 bases match TRBD1. In germline, CDR1 is KGHSH, CDR2 LQKENI. CDR3 length equals 15 residues. After removal of 2 bases from V and 4 bases from J, the junction contained 3 bases not matched to a gene.

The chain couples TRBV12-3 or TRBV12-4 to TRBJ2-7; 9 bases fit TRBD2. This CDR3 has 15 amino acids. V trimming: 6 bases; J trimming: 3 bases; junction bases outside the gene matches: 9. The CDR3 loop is CASRLHSGGSYEQYF. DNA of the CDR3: TGTGCCAGCAGGCTTCATAGCGGGGGAAGCTACGAGCAGTACTTC.

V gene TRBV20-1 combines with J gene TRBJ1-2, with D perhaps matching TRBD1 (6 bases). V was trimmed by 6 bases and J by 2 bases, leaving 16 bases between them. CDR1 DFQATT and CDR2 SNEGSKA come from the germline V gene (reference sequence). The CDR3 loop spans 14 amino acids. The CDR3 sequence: CSAPDRTENYGYTF. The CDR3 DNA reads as TGCAGTGCCCCAGATCGGACAGAGAACTATGGCTACACCTTC.

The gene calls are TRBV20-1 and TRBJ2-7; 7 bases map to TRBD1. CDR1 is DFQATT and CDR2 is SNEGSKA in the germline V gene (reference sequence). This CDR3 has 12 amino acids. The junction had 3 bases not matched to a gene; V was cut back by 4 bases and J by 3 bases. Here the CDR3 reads CSAKGDSYEQYF. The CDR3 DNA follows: TGCAGTGCTAAGGGGGACAGCTACGAGCAGTACTTC.

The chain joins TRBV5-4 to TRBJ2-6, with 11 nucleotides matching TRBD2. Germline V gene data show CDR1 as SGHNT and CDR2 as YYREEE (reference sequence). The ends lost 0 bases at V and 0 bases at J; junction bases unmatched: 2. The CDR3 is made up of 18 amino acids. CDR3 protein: CASSLGLAGFSGANVLTF. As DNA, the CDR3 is TGTGCCAGCAGCTTGGGACTAGCGGGGTTCTCTGGGGCCAACGTCCTGACTTTC. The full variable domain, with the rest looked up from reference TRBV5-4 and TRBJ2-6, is ETGVTQSPTHLIKTRGQQVTLRCSSQSGHNTVSWYQQALGQGPQFIFQYYREEENGRGNFPPRFSGLQFPNYSSELNVNALELDDSALYLCASSLGLAGFSGANVLTFGAGSRLTVL.

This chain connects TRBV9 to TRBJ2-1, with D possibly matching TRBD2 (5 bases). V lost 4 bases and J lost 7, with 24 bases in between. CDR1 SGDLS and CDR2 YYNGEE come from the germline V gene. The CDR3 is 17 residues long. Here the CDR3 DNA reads TGTGCCAGCAGCCCAGTCGGGCGGAGGATAACCAAGAATGAGCAGTTCTTC. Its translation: CASSPVGRRITKNEQFF.

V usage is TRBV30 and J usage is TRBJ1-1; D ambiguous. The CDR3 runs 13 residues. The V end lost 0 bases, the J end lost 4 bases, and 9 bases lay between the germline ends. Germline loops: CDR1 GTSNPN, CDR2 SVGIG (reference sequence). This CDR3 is CAWSVLYSTEAFF. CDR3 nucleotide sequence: TGTGCCTGGAGTGTATTGTACTCCACTGAAGCTTTCTTT.